This entry lists 8 T cell receptor beta chains sequenced from one sample in a study of cytomegalovirus exposure and HLA in healthy donors. Use of 60 Vbeta and 13 Jbeta primers characterized the PCR. TCRdb keeps only in-frame clones here, not all; method: immunoSEQ multiplex PCR. The sample holds roughly 170,000 clones; over 70% are singletons and the top ten take 1.4%. The sample consisted of PBMCs. Source of these receptors: a woman aged 25 to 39 in good health and CMV-seropositive.

The chain has TRBV7-8 and TRBJ2-1; TRBD1 is a possible D gene (6 bases). The CDR3 contains 14 residues. V was cut by 5 bases and J by 2 bases, with 10 bases left in between. Germline-derived CDR1 and CDR2 are SGHVS and FQNEAQ. The CDR3 reads CASSLGTTYNEQFF. The CDR3 DNA reads as TGTGCCAGCAGCCTTGGGACAACCTACAATGAGCAGTTCTTC.

The rearrangement links TRBV7-8 to TRBJ1-1; the D is unclear. Trimming took off 5 bases at V and 4 bases at J, with 8 bases between the two ends. The CDR3 runs 12 residues. From germline, CDR1 is SGHVS and CDR2 FQNEAQ. In DNA form, the CDR3 reads TGTGCCAGCAGCAAGGGAGGCACTGAAGCTTTCTTT. It codes for CASSKGGTEAFF.

This chain uses TRBV4-3 with TRBJ1-5; no clear D gene. V was cut by 3 bases and J by 5 bases, with 14 bases left in between. Germline CDR1 reads LGHNA; CDR2 reads YSLEER. The length of the CDR3 is 15 residues. The CDR3 region is CASSQEQKMYQPQHF. The CDR3 nucleotides read TGCGCCAGCAGCCAGGAACAGAAAATGTATCAGCCCCAGCATTTT.

This rearrangement joins TRBV19 to TRBJ2-7, with 7 bases identical to TRBD2. CDR3 length equals 16 residues. Per germline, CDR1 LNHDA and CDR2 SQIVND (reference sequence). J was trimmed by 3 bases and V by 3 bases; bases with no gene match: 11. The CDR3 reads CASSIDLGLAVYEQYF. CDR3 sequence (DNA): TGTGCCAGTAGTATTGACTTGGGGCTAGCGGTCTACGAGCAGTACTTC.

This chain joins TRBV18 and TRBJ1-1, with a weak D call TRBD1 (6 bases). CDR3 length: 13 residues. In germline, CDR1 is KGHSH, CDR2 LQKENI. The V gene lost 2 bases and the J gene lost 6 bases, with 10 bases spanning the gap. The CDR3 region has the DNA TGTGCCAGCTCACCAACAGGGATGTCTGAAGCTTTCTTT. This translates into CASSPTGMSEAFF.

This clone has a handful of counts. The chain links TRBV6-6 to TRBJ2-1; 10 positions agree with TRBD1. Looked up from germline, CDR1 is MNHNY and CDR2 is SVGAGI (reference sequence). CDR3 length equals 15 residues. V lost 5 bases and J lost 4; bases outside the gene matches: 5. The CDR3 DNA reads TGTGCCAGCAGTAAACCGGGACAGGGGTACAATGAGCAGTTCTTC. It yields the protein CASSKPGQGYNEQFF.

The rearrangement uses TRBV10-3 and TRBJ2-5; TRBD1 agrees at 10 bases. CDR1 and CDR2 (germline): ENHRY, SYGVKD. J was trimmed by 1 base and V by 3 bases; bases with no gene match: 8. The CDR3 length is 17 residues. CDR3 sequence: CAISDPTGQGRQETQYF. The DNA of the CDR3 is TGTGCCATCAGTGATCCCACGGGACAGGGGCGCCAAGAGACCCAGTACTTC.

This clone was counted only a few times. The chain has TRBV5-1 and TRBJ2-5; D gene ambiguous. Germline CDR1 is SGHRS and CDR2 is YFSETQ. CDR3 length equals 14 residues. Between the trimmed V and J ends, which lost 4 bases and 3 bases, there was a span of 13 bases. The CDR3, as DNA: TGCGCCAGCAGCCCCATCGGTTTGGAAGAGACCCAGTACTTC. The encoded protein is CASSPIGLEETQYF.